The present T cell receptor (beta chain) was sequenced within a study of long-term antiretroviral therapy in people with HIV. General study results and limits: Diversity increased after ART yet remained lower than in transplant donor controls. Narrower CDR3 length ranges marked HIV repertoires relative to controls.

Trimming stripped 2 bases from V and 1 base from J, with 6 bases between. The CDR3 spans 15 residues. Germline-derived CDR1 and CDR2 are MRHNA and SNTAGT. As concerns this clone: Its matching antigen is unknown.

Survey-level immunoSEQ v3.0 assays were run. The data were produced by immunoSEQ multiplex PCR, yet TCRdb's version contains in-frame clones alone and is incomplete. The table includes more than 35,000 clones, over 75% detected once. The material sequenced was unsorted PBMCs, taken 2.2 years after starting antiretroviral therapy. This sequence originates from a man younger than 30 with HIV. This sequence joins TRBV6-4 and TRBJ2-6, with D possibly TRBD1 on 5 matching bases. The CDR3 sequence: CASSDRGSGANVLTF. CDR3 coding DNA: TGTGCCAGCAGTGACAGGGGTTCTGGGGCCAACGTCCTGACTTTC.